This entry lists 15 T cell receptor beta chains sequenced from one sample in a study of T-cell memory formation after mild COVID-19. TCRdb re-analysed the 5' RACE reads in MiXCR, keeping a single row per CDR3 protein. The table lists roughly 610,000 distinct CDR3 sequences, roughly 17% of them singletons, with about 7.5% in the top ten. Material for sequencing was PBMCs or a T cell subset sorted from them (not recorded which). The receptor source for this set is an adult woman who had mild COVID-19 (a few samples of this study predate the infection). Cell type and time point are not known.

The V call is TRBV20-1, the J call TRBJ1-1; a weak D match, TRBD1 (5 bases). This CDR3 contains 15 residues. The V and J ends lost 3 bases and 1 base respectively, with 15 bases between them. Per the germline V gene, CDR1 is DFQATT and CDR2 is SNEGSKA (reference sequence). The CDR3 coding sequence is TGCAGTGCTAGCCACGTGCGTGGGGGGAACACTGAAGCTTTCTTT. Translated: CSASHVRGGNTEAFF.

The genes are TRBV7-8 and TRBJ1-1, with 7 bases fitting TRBD1. Germline V CDR1 and CDR2: SGHVS, FQNEAQ. The CDR3 runs to 14 residues. V trimming: 5 bases; J trimming: 3 bases; junction bases outside the gene matches: 6. The CDR3 DNA is TGTGCCAGCAGCGGGCGACAGGGCCACACTGAAGCTTTCTTT. Protein: CASSGRQGHTEAFF.

In this sample, this clonotype turned up many times. This CDR3 is CASRLSDRDYGYTF. The CDR3 nucleotides read TGCGCCAGCCGCCTATCCGATCGGGACTATGGCTACACCTTC. The chain carries TRBV5-1 and TRBJ1-2; no definite D call. This CDR3 contains 14 residues. Per the germline V gene, CDR1 is SGHRS and CDR2 is YFSETQ. V lost 7 bases and J 3 bases, leaving 16 bases between the germline ends.

This chain connects TRBV21-1 to TRBJ1-1; TRBD1 was called by the table and not checked on the DNA. TRBV21-1 is termed a pseudogene. This CDR3 is built from 14 residues. DNA for the CDR3: TGTGCCAGCAGCGGCCACAGGGGCAAGACTGAAGCTTTCTTT. Residues: CASSGHRGKTEAFF.

This clonotype was detected only a few times. This chain joins TRBV7-2 and TRBJ1-1; TRBD1 matches at 9 bases. CDR1 is SGHTA, CDR2 FQGNSA, per germline. This CDR3 contains 15 residues. Germline trimming cut 1 base from V and 8 bases from J; bases unmatched to any gene: 8. CDR3 sequence reads: CASSLVQGALGEAFF. CDR3 sequence (DNA): TGTGCCAGCAGCTTAGTACAGGGGGCTCTTGGGGAAGCTTTCTTT.

The chain couples TRBV7-6 to TRBJ2-1, with D uncertain. V was clipped by 2 bases and J by 6 bases, with 11 bases between them. The CDR3 is 14 amino acids. The germline CDR1 and CDR2 sequences are SGHVS and FNYEAQ. In nucleotides, the CDR3 is TGTGCCAGCAGCTTACCGTTCCTCGGCAATGAGCAGTTCTTC. Amino acid sequence: CASSLPFLGNEQFF.

The sample holds a few counts of this clonotype. The rearrangement uses TRBV5-1 and TRBJ1-1, with TRBD1 matching over 7 bases. This CDR3 comprises 13 residues. Trimming cost V 6 bases and J 7 bases; bases outside gene matches: 9. CDR1 and CDR2 from the germline V gene are SGHRS and YFSETQ. The CDR3 DNA sequence: TGCGCCAGCACCCAGACAGGGTCGGGTGAAGCTTTCTTT. It specifies CASTQTGSGEAFF.

This clonotype was observed a few times. This chain uses TRBV7-3 with TRBJ1-1, with 10 bases matching TRBD1. This CDR3 is 15 amino acids long. Germline trimming cut 5 bases from V and 4 bases from J; bases unmatched to any gene: 7. CDR1 and CDR2 from the germline V gene are SGHTA and FQGTGA. The CDR3 nucleotides are TGTGCCAGCAGCCCGACAGGGGGCCGGATCACTGAAGCTTTCTTT. Protein sequence: CASSPTGGRITEAFF.

This clonotype was found a few times. The rearrangement links TRBV29-1 to TRBJ2-6; D may match TRBD1 or TRBD2 (5 bases each). The CDR3 spans 13 residues. The V end was cut by 6 bases, the J end by 3 bases, with 9 bases between. Germline lookup yields CDR1 SQVTM and CDR2 ANQGSEA. The CDR3 region is CSVRDGGANVLTF. The DNA of the CDR3 is TGCAGCGTACGGGACGGTGGGGCCAACGTCCTGACTTTC.

The chain links TRBV5-8 to TRBJ2-5, with 9 bases fitting TRBD2. This CDR3 has 18 amino acids. Germline CDR1 and CDR2: SGHTS and YDEGEE. V lost 4 bases to trimming and J lost 4 bases; unmatched junction nucleotides: 17. Here the CDR3 reads CASSPGAGGLTVAETQYF. DNA for the CDR3: TGTGCCAGCAGCCCTGGAGCGGGAGGCCTCACTGTAGCAGAGACCCAGTACTTC.

This clonotype has a handful of counts. The chain links TRBV27 to TRBJ2-5; no reliable D call. Germline assignment: CDR1 MNHEY and CDR2 SMNVEV (reference sequence). Trimming removed 6 bases at V and 5 bases at J, with 13 bases between. The CDR3 consists of 13 residues. The CDR3 loop is CASRIFSGETQYF. CDR3 DNA: TGTGCCAGCAGGATTTTCTCGGGTGAGACCCAGTACTTC.

This clonotype was observed a handful of times. The rearrangement uses TRBV30 and TRBJ2-7, with D maybe TRBD1 (6 bases). Trimming removed 5 bases at V and 3 bases at J, with 8 bases between. CDR1 and CDR2 (germline): GTSNPN, SVGIG (reference sequence). The CDR3 sequence is 11 residues long. For the CDR3, the DNA is TGTGCCTGGCGGGACAACTACGAGCAGTACTTC. It is translated as CAWRDNYEQYF. Full variable domain (remainder filled in from reference TRBV30 and TRBJ2-7): SQTIHQWPATLVQPVGSPLSLECTVEGTSNPNLYWYRQAAGRGLQLLFYSVGIGQISSEVPQNLSASRPQDRQFILSSKKLLLSDSGFYLCAWRDNYEQYFGPGTRLTVT.

There are a few counts of this clonotype. This chain links TRBV7-2 with TRBJ2-5; no definite D call. Between the trimmed V and J ends, which lost 6 bases and 4 bases, there was a span of 9 bases. This CDR3 has 12 amino acids. Germline CDR1 and CDR2: SGHTA and FQGNSA. In DNA form, the CDR3 reads TGTGCCAGCAGTCTCTATCGAGAGACCCAGTACTTC. This encodes CASSLYRETQYF.

This clonotype has a handful of counts. V gene TRBV12-3 or TRBV12-4 combines with J gene TRBJ1-2; D unresolved. Deletions cut 1 base from V and 7 bases from J, with 13 bases between. The CDR3 spans 14 residues. CDR3 residues: CASSLGHVGSGYTF. For the CDR3, the DNA is TGTGCCAGCAGTTTAGGTCATGTCGGATCTGGCTACACCTTC.

The chain recombines TRBV7-8 with TRBJ1-4, with D unclear. Trimming took 8 bases from V and 8 from J, leaving 18 bases between them. Germline values: CDR1 SGHVS, CDR2 FQNEAQ. This CDR3 contains 14 residues. The CDR3 sequence is CASGPQREAEKLFF. The CDR3 DNA is TGTGCCAGCGGGCCCCAGAGGGAGGCAGAAAAACTGTTTTTT.